These 31 T cell receptor beta chains originate from one sample sequenced in a study of cytomegalovirus exposure and HLA in healthy donors. Amplification used 60 Vbeta primers and 13 Jbeta primers. Repertoires were generated with immunoSEQ multiplex PCR, while TCRdb's copy carries only in-frame clones and drops some. The sample yields over 200,000 clones, 70% seen once. Sequences were obtained from PBMCs. The receptor source for this set is a man in his forties in good health and CMV-seropositive.

The rearrangement uses TRBV12-5 and TRBJ2-7, with a possible D match to TRBD1 (5 bases). This CDR3 has 17 amino acids. Germline values: CDR1 LGHNT, CDR2 FRNRAP. Trimming shortened V by 2 bases and J by 2 bases, and 19 bases separated the two germline ends. CDR3 sequence reads: CASGLRVPQVLTYEQYF. CDR3 DNA sequence: TGTGCTAGTGGTTTGCGCGTACCACAGGTTCTAACCTACGAGCAGTACTTC. Filled out from reference TRBV12-5 and TRBJ2-7, the complete variable domain reads DARVTQTPRHKVTEMGQEVTMRCQPILGHNTVFWYRQTMMQGLELLAYFRNRAPLDDSGMPKDRFSAEMPDATLATLKIQPSEPRDSAVYFCASGLRVPQVLTYEQYFGPGTRLTVT.

In its sample, this clone was seen a few times. This CDR3 is missing its conserved last phenylalanine or tryptophan, likely due to a read error. This rearrangement joins TRBV7-2 to TRBJ1-1; 12 bases are a match to TRBD1. The CDR3 runs to 15 residues. J gave up 4 bases and V 10 bases, and 10 bases lay outside the gene matches. Germline V gene data show CDR1 as SGHTA and CDR2 as FQGNSA. CDR3 residues: CATSSKGQGATEAFL. The CDR3 DNA sequence: TGTGCCACCTCCTCTAAGGGACAGGGGGCCACTGAAGCTTTCCTT.

This clone has only a few counts. The chain employs TRBV29-1 and TRBJ2-1, with TRBD1 matching 9 bases. CDR1 and CDR2 (germline): SQVTM, ANQGSEA. The CDR3 totals 14 residues. J lost 10 bases, V lost 6 bases, and 13 bases had no gene match. CDR3 loop: CSVTPDRGRGEQFF. DNA of the CDR3: TGCAGCGTCACCCCGGACAGGGGTCGAGGGGAGCAGTTCTTC.

The sample holds one count of this clone. The genes are TRBV6-5 and TRBJ1-1; D gene uncertain. Germline V lookup: CDR1 MNHEY, CDR2 SVGAGI. V lost 4 bases to trimming and J lost 5 bases, with 11 bases between them. CDR3 length: 13 residues. CDR3 sequence: CASSSLPRTEAFF. For the CDR3, the DNA is TGTGCCAGCAGTTCCCTCCCGAGGACTGAAGCTTTCTTT.

The chain has TRBV7-9 and TRBJ2-3; 9 nucleotides line up with TRBD2. Germline V gene lookup returns CDR1 SEHNR and CDR2 FQNEAQ (reference sequence). CDR3 size: 17 residues. V lost 7 bases and J lost 2; bases outside the gene matches: 13. CDR3 amino acids: CASTKGGGAKYTDTQYF. Written as DNA, the CDR3 is TGTGCCAGCACCAAGGGCGGGGGGGCAAAGTACACAGATACGCAGTATTTT. Looking up the rest from reference TRBV7-9 and TRBJ2-3 gives the full variable domain: DTGVSQNPRHKITKRGQNVTFRCDPISEHNRLYWYRQTLGQGPEFLTYFQNEAQLEKSRLLSDRFSAERPKGSFSTLEIQRTEQGDSAMYLCASTKGGGAKYTDTQYFGPGTRLTVL.

The chain uses TRBV2 and TRBJ2-5; D might be TRBD2 (5 bases). V was cut by 6 bases and J by 2 bases, with 10 bases left in between. The CDR3 contains 13 residues. Germline values: CDR1 SNHLY, CDR2 FYNNEI. The CDR3 DNA follows: TGTGCCAGCAGGACCGGGGAACAAGAGACCCAGTACTTC. It yields the protein CASRTGEQETQYF.

The CDR3 nucleotides are TGTGCCAGCTCACCCGGGACTAGCGATTCAGATACGCAGTATTTT. This codes for CASSPGTSDSDTQYF. The gene calls are TRBV18 and TRBJ2-3, with 10 bases that match TRBD2. V lost 3 bases, J lost 4 bases, and 4 bases stayed unmatched. This CDR3 spans 15 amino acids. Germline CDR1 and CDR2: KGHSH and LQKENI. Full variable domain (missing parts from reference TRBV18 and TRBJ2-3): NAGVMQNPRHLVRRRGQEARLRCSPMKGHSHVYWYRQLPEEGLKFMVYLQKENIIDESGMPKERFSAEFPKEGPSILRIQQVVRGDSAAYFCASSPGTSDSDTQYFGPGTRLTVL.

This clone occurred a few times. The chain links TRBV5-1 to TRBJ1-1; D is unclear. CDR3 size: 14 residues. Germline V gene sequence: CDR1 SGHRS, CDR2 YFSETQ. Trimming took 4 bases from V and 0 from J, leaving 10 bases between them. CDR3 in amino acids: CASSRDGMNTEAFF. CDR3 DNA: TGCGCCAGCAGCCGGGATGGGATGAACACTGAAGCTTTCTTT.

V gene TRBV11-1 combines with J gene TRBJ2-1, with TRBD1 as a possible D gene (5 bases). Germline values: CDR1 SGHAT, CDR2 FQDESV (reference sequence). The CDR3 runs to 16 residues. Trimming stripped 2 bases from V and 0 bases from J, with 11 bases between. CDR3 protein: CASSLRARVSYNEQFF. The DNA for the CDR3 is TGTGCCAGCAGCTTAAGAGCCAGGGTCTCCTACAATGAGCAGTTCTTC.

A few counts support this clone. This chain uses TRBV5-1 with TRBJ1-6; no firm D call. V was pared by 4 bases and J by 8 bases, with 10 bases between. The CDR3 has 13 residues. The germline V gene encodes CDR1 SGHRS and CDR2 YFSETQ. CDR3 nucleotides: TGCGCCAGCAGCCCTCTTACGGATTCACCCCTCCACTTT. Amino acids: CASSPLTDSPLHF.

The chain recombines TRBV10-3 with TRBJ2-7; 7 bases agree with TRBD2. Germline V lookup: CDR1 ENHRY, CDR2 SYGVKD. The V segment lost 0 bases and the J segment 0 bases; nucleotides outside the gene matches: 5. The CDR3 is 16 residues long. The CDR3, as DNA: TGTGCCATCAGTGAGTCGGGAGGGAGTAGCTCCTACGAGCAGTACTTC. Amino acid sequence: CAISESGGSSSYEQYF.

V and J are TRBV6-5 and TRBJ1-5, with 7 bases fitting TRBD1. V shed 5 bases and J 7 bases; nucleotides not matched to a gene: 8. Germline V gene lookup returns CDR1 MNHEY and CDR2 SVGAGI. The CDR3 has 14 residues. CDR3 nucleotide sequence: TGTGCCAGCAGTCGCGACAGGGACGGCCAGCCCCAGCATTTT. Its protein is CASSRDRDGQPQHF.

The chain is built from TRBV7-8 and TRBJ1-1; 8 bases fit TRBD1. CDR3 length: 16 amino acids. CDR1 SGHVS and CDR2 FQNEAQ come from the germline V gene. V lost 1 base to trimming and J lost 4 bases; unmatched junction nucleotides: 8. This chain's CDR3 is CASSLGGTGKGTEAFF. CDR3 in DNA: TGTGCCAGCAGCTTAGGCGGGACAGGCAAGGGCACTGAAGCTTTCTTT.

The V and J genes are TRBV29-1 and TRBJ2-7, with D possibly being TRBD1 (6 bases). The germline V and J ends were trimmed by 6 bases and 3 bases, with 18 bases remaining between them. CDR3 length: 14 residues. The germline V gene has CDR1 SQVTM and CDR2 ANQGSEA. DNA of the CDR3: TGCAGCGTGCTGGACAGCTCCGGGGTCTACGAGCAGTACTTC. Protein sequence: CSVLDSSGVYEQYF.

This clone appeared a few times. The chain joins TRBV6-1 to TRBJ2-5, with TRBD1 as a possible D gene (5 bases). TRBJ2-7 matches the DNA end more closely, so the J call is doubtful. Germline V lookup: CDR1 MNHNS, CDR2 SASEGT. This CDR3 region has 14 residues. CDR3 sequence reads: CASSEGRGSYEQYF. The CDR3 nucleotides are TGTGCCAGCAGTGAAGGAAGGGGTTCCTACGAGCAGTACTTC.

The V gene is TRBV21-1, the J gene TRBJ2-1; TRBD2, the table's D call, lacks a check against the DNA. TRBV21-1 is a documented pseudogene. The CDR3 has 22 residues. CDR3 nucleotides: TGTGCCAGCAGCAATGAAAGAGTTCTACTCGAGGCGGCCTCTACCTTGTGGAATGAGCAGTTCTTC. As protein: CASSNERVLLEAASTLWNEQFF.

This clone was seen a handful of times. The rearrangement uses TRBV7-9 and TRBJ2-5; D gene uncertain. The ends were cut back, 4 bases at V and 7 bases at J, with 13 bases in the middle. Germline V CDR1 and CDR2: SEHNR, FQNEAQ (reference sequence). This CDR3 is 13 amino acids long. The CDR3 protein is CASSSLVVGTQYF. The CDR3 nucleotides are TGTGCCAGCAGCTCATTAGTGGTTGGGACCCAGTACTTC.

J is TRBJ2-7 and V is TRBV4-2; TRBD2 is a possible D gene (5 bases). CDR3 length: 13 amino acids. CDR1 is LGHNA and CDR2 is YNFKEQ in the germline V gene. The germline V and J ends were trimmed by 0 bases and 7 bases, with 10 bases remaining between them. CDR3 coding DNA: TGTGCCAGCAGCCAAGATGAGGACTGGGAGCAGTACTTC. Protein product: CASSQDEDWEQYF.

The chain joins TRBV7-9 to TRBJ1-4; possible D gene TRBD1, 5 bases. Trimming pared 11 bases from V and 5 bases from J, leaving 12 bases between. CDR3 length equals 12 residues. In germline, CDR1 is SEHNR, CDR2 FQNEAQ (reference sequence). The CDR3: CAGSGDNEKLFF. CDR3 sequence (DNA): TGTGCCGGCTCGGGGGACAATGAAAAACTGTTTTTT.

This rearrangement joins TRBV6-5 to TRBJ2-7, with D perhaps TRBD1 (5 bases). The CDR3 length is 16 residues. Trimming took off 2 bases at V and 2 bases at J, with 16 bases between the two ends. CDR1 and CDR2 (germline): MNHEY, SVGAGI. The CDR3 bases are TGTGCCAGCAGTTACAGGGGTGGGCAGAGCACCTACGAGCAGTACTTC. It encodes CASSYRGGQSTYEQYF.

This clone was seen only a few times. This rearrangement joins TRBV2 to TRBJ2-3, with a weak D call TRBD2 (5 bases). This CDR3 spans 14 amino acids. Germline V gives CDR1 SNHLY, CDR2 FYNNEI. The V and J ends lost 9 bases and 1 base respectively, with 14 bases between them. CDR3 in DNA: TGTGCCAGTAGGCGGCGGGCCGGCACAGATACGCAGTATTTT. As protein: CASRRRAGTDTQYF.

This chain joins TRBV29-1 and TRBJ2-5; TRBD1 aligns across 8 bases. CDR1 SQVTM and CDR2 ANQGSEA come from the germline V gene. CDR3 size: 13 residues. V lost 7 bases and J lost 5; bases outside the gene matches: 9. CDR3 DNA: TGCAGCGCCTGGACAGGGTCAGCGGAGACCCAGTACTTC. Translation: CSAWTGSAETQYF.

The V call is TRBV7-9, the J call TRBJ2-7; TRBD2 matches 10 bases. V was pared by 5 bases and J by 1 base, with 5 bases of the junction left unmatched. CDR3 size: 15 residues. CDR1 and CDR2 (germline): SEHNR, FQNEAQ (reference sequence). The CDR3 DNA reads as TGTGCCAGCAGCCCGCCTAGCGGGGGTTCCTACGAGCAGTACTTC. It specifies CASSPPSGGSYEQYF.

With regard to this clone: Other DNA sequences within the sample encode an identical CDR3. The rearrangement uses TRBV6-1 and TRBJ1-5, with 8 nucleotides matching TRBD1. The germline V gene encodes CDR1 MNHNS and CDR2 SASEGT. The CDR3 totals 14 residues. V lost 6 bases, J lost 1 base, and 2 bases stayed unmatched. The CDR3 loop reads CASRRTGSNQPQHF. DNA for the CDR3: TGTGCCAGCAGACGGACAGGGAGCAATCAGCCCCAGCATTTT.

The chain joins TRBV28 to TRBJ1-2; 7 bases line up with TRBD1. The CDR3 covers 13 residues. V lost 6 bases and J lost 8; bases outside the gene matches: 9. The germline CDR1 and CDR2 sequences are MDHEN and SYDVKM. The CDR3 loop is CASSYGQERGYTF. The CDR3 nucleotides read TGTGCCAGCAGCTACGGACAGGAGCGGGGCTACACCTTC.

This clone was counted only a few times. The chain employs TRBV7-2 and TRBJ1-2, with D uncertain. Germline V gives CDR1 SGHTA, CDR2 FQGNSA. V was shortened by 5 bases and J by 8 bases, with 15 bases between the two germline ends. This CDR3 has 13 amino acids. The CDR3 region has the DNA TGTGCCAGCAGCCCGGACGGACTAGGAGGCTACACCTTC. Translation: CASSPDGLGGYTF. The whole variable domain, remainder taken from reference TRBV7-2 and TRBJ1-2, is GAGVSQSPSNKVTEKGKDVELRCDPISGHTALYWYRQSLGQGLEFLIYFQGNSAPDKSGLPSDRFSAERTGGSVSTLTIQRTQQEDSAVYLCASSPDGLGGYTFGSGTRLTVV.

The chain couples TRBV7-8 to TRBJ1-2; a weak D match, TRBD1 (5 bases). V shed 1 base and J shed 1 base, with 10 bases lying between them. The CDR3 runs 15 residues. Germline assignment: CDR1 SGHVS and CDR2 FQNEAQ. In DNA, the CDR3 is TGTGCCAGCAGCTTAGGGGGGGGAGGTAACTATGGCTACACCTTC. It is translated as CASSLGGGGNYGYTF.

The chain combines TRBV5-1 with TRBJ2-5; the D gene is possibly TRBD2 (7 bases). Between the trimmed V and J ends, which lost 2 bases and 5 bases, there was a span of 16 bases. Germline loops: CDR1 SGHRS, CDR2 YFSETQ. The CDR3 covers 15 residues. The CDR3 spells CASSFGGLYSETQYF. As DNA, the CDR3 is TGCGCCAGCAGCTTCGGGGGGCTCTATTCGGAGACCCAGTACTTC.

The rearrangement joins TRBV30 to TRBJ1-6; possibly TRBD1 for D (6 bases). CDR3 length: 14 residues. Germline V CDR1 and CDR2: GTSNPN, SVGIG (reference sequence). Trimming took 3 bases from V and 7 from J, leaving 13 bases between them. This chain's CDR3 is CAWRPGHRNSPLHF. Written as DNA, the CDR3 is TGTGCCTGGAGGCCGGGACACCGAAATTCACCCCTCCACTTT.

The chain has TRBV10-2 and TRBJ2-7; D might be TRBD2 (5 bases). Germline loops: CDR1 WSHSY, CDR2 SAAADI. Trimming shortened V by 6 bases and J by 7 bases, and 16 bases separated the two germline ends. This CDR3 has 13 residues. CDR3 sequence reads: CASRSLGSREQYF. The DNA of the CDR3 is TGCGCCAGCAGGTCATTAGGGAGTAGGGAGCAGTACTTC.

J is TRBJ1-2 and V is TRBV7-8; 7 bases agree with TRBD1. Germline CDR1 reads SGHVS; CDR2 reads FQNEAQ. The CDR3 runs to 17 residues. Germline trimming cut 1 base from V and 0 bases from J; bases unmatched to any gene: 8. The CDR3 DNA is TGTGCCAGCAGCTTAGGTGATAGGGGGCTCACTAACTATGGCTACACCTTC. The encoded protein is CASSLGDRGLTNYGYTF.